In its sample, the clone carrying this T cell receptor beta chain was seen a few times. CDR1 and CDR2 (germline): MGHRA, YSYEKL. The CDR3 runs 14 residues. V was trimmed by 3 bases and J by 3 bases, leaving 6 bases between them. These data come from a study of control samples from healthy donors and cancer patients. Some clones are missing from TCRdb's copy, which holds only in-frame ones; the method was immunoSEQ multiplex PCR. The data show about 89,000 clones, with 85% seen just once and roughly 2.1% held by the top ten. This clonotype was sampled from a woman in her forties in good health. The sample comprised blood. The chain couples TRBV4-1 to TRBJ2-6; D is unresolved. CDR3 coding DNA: TGCGCCAGCAGCCAGAATCTTGGGGCCAACGTCCTGACTTTC. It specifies CASSQNLGANVLTF.